These 17 T cell receptor beta chains were all obtained from the same sample, sequenced in a study of T cell responses to AZD1222 COVID-19 vaccine (dated by TCRdb to the early 2020s). The intended sense of this specimen's time point label: baseline before first vaccination. The method behind the library was the immunoSEQ multiplex PCR assay. TCRdb's version of the immuneACCESS table is confined to in-frame rearrangements and falls short of the full clone set. An unresolved V gene accounts for under half of the shortfall where checked; the remainder is of unknown origin. Across this sample there are some 140,000 clones, with roughly 90% seen only once. Around 2.8% of the sample belongs to the ten largest clones. The sequences come from peripheral blood, collected on day 0 of AZD1222 vaccination. The source of these receptors is an adult in good health.

V and J are TRBV9 and TRBJ2-6; D is undetermined. The ends were cut back, 0 bases at V and 3 bases at J, with 4 bases in the middle. The CDR3 is made up of 14 amino acids. The germline V gene has CDR1 SGDLS and CDR2 YYNGEE. The CDR3: CASSVGYGANVLTF. In DNA, the CDR3 is TGTGCCAGCAGCGTAGGGTATGGGGCCAACGTCCTGACTTTC. The full variable domain, rest sourced from reference TRBV9 and TRBJ2-6, is DSGVTQTPKHLITATGQRVTLRCSPRSGDLSVYWYQQSLDQGLQFLIQYYNGEERAKGNILERFSAQQFPDLHSELNLSSLELGDSALYFCASSVGYGANVLTFGAGSRLTVL.

The rearrangement links TRBV6-5 to TRBJ2-7, with 9 bases that match TRBD1. The CDR3 length is 12 residues. J was trimmed by 5 bases and V by 10 bases; bases with no gene match: 6. Germline-derived CDR1 and CDR2 are MNHEY and SVGAGI. The CDR3 DNA is TGTGCCACCACTACAGGGGGCGACGAGCAGTACTTC. Encoded protein: CATTTGGDEQYF.

This chain links TRBV3-1 (or the pseudogene TRBV3-2) with TRBJ2-1, with a weak D call TRBD2 (6 bases). The germline gives CDR1 LGHDT, CDR2 YNNKEL (reference sequence). The CDR3 has 15 residues. The V and J ends lost 7 bases and 10 bases respectively, with 23 bases between them. For the CDR3, the DNA is TGTGCCAGCAACCCTCACGGGGGAGACGGAGGGGAGCAGTTCTTC. Translation: CASNPHGGDGGEQFF.

The J gene is TRBJ1-5, the V gene TRBV6-1; unclear D gene. The CDR3 extends over 14 amino acids. The germline CDR1 and CDR2 sequences are MNHNS and SASEGT. V gave up 0 bases and J gave up 6 bases, with 9 bases separating them. CDR3 residues: CASSEAKAGQPQHF. CDR3 DNA: TGTGCCAGCAGTGAAGCCAAAGCGGGTCAGCCCCAGCATTTT.

The chain joins TRBV2 to TRBJ2-3; D not certain. V shed 8 bases and J shed 0 bases, with 12 bases lying between them. Germline V gene data show CDR1 as SNHLY and CDR2 as FYNNEI. CDR3 length: 14 amino acids. CDR3 loop: CASLLMTSTDTQYF. In DNA, the CDR3 is TGTGCCAGCCTTTTGATGACTAGCACAGATACGCAGTATTTT.

This clone came up once. In DNA form, the CDR3 reads TGTGCCAGCAGCCGGGGGGTCGCGCGCTACAATGAGCAGTTCTTC. The encoded protein is CASSRGVARYNEQFF. The chain recombines TRBV9 with TRBJ2-1; 7 bases line up with TRBD2. V shed 4 bases, J shed 3 bases, and the junction held 7 bases outside the gene matches. The CDR3 sequence is 15 residues long. The germline gives CDR1 SGDLS, CDR2 YYNGEE.

The chain combines TRBV7-9 with TRBJ2-2; 11 nucleotides match TRBD2. CDR1 is SEHNR and CDR2 is FQNEAQ in the germline V gene (reference sequence). This CDR3 region has 18 residues. The ends lost 4 bases at V and 3 bases at J; junction bases unmatched: 10. The CDR3 here is CASSSPTGGLADTGELFF. In DNA, the CDR3 is TGTGCCAGCAGCTCCCCCACGGGGGGACTAGCGGACACCGGGGAGCTGTTTTTT.

This clone was found once. The rearrangement joins TRBV5-5 to TRBJ1-2; D may be TRBD1 (5 bases). In germline, CDR1 is SGHKS, CDR2 YYEKEE (reference sequence). V was pared by 0 bases and J by 4 bases, with 13 bases between. The CDR3 sequence is 15 residues long. The CDR3 bases are TGTGCCAGCAGCTTGGCCCAGGGAGGAGTCTATGGCTACACCTTC. It translates to CASSLAQGGVYGYTF.

The chain links TRBV28 to TRBJ2-6; 8 bases are shared with TRBD1. This CDR3 is 17 amino acids long. Germline assignment: CDR1 MDHEN and CDR2 SYDVKM. The J segment lost 0 bases and the V segment lost 6 bases, leaving 7 bases of the junction unmatched. CDR3 DNA sequence: TGTGCCAGCAGGGGGGACAGGCTTAGCTCTGGGGCCAACGTCCTGACTTTC. Amino acid sequence: CASRGDRLSSGANVLTF.

Remarks on this clone: This sample includes further DNA sequences coding for the same CDR3. The V call is TRBV10-1, the J call TRBJ2-7, with D hard to call. Germline CDR1 reads WNHNN; CDR2 reads SYGVQD (reference sequence). CDR3 length: 13 amino acids. The ends were cut back, 2 bases at V and 3 bases at J, with 8 bases in the middle. CDR3 in amino acids: CASSERVGYEQYF. CDR3 bases: TGCGCCAGCAGTGAGAGAGTAGGCTACGAGCAGTACTTC.

The chain employs TRBV7-3 and TRBJ2-1, with TRBD2 identical over 8 bases. The trim removed 5 bases at V and 4 bases at J, leaving 10 bases unmatched. The CDR3 totals 16 residues. Germline-derived CDR1 and CDR2 are SGHTA and FQGTGA. The DNA of the CDR3 is TGTGCCAGCAGCCCCACAGCGGGAGTCACTTACAATGAGCAGTTCTTC. Translated: CASSPTAGVTYNEQFF.

This chain connects TRBV29-1 to TRBJ2-1; TRBD2 is a possible D gene (7 bases). CDR1 SQVTM and CDR2 ANQGSEA come from the germline V gene. The CDR3 runs 14 residues. V was cut by 5 bases and J by 6 bases, with 17 bases left in between. CDR3 in amino acids: CSVNLGRGVNEQFF. CDR3 nucleotide sequence: TGCAGCGTTAATCTGGGGAGGGGGGTCAATGAGCAGTTCTTC.

The chain carries TRBV5-1 and TRBJ2-7, with D perhaps given as TRBD1 or TRBD2 (5 bases each). The germline V gene has CDR1 SGHRS and CDR2 YFSETQ. The ends were cut back, 0 bases at V and 6 bases at J, with 13 bases in the middle. This CDR3 is 14 amino acids long. This CDR3 is CASSLVEGLSEQYF. Here the CDR3 DNA reads TGCGCCAGCAGCTTGGTCGAGGGGCTAAGCGAGCAGTACTTC.

The chain recombines TRBV6-5 with TRBJ2-2; D is undetermined. This CDR3 comprises 12 residues. The V gene lost 0 bases and the J gene lost 6 bases, with 2 bases spanning the gap. Germline V gene lookup returns CDR1 MNHEY and CDR2 SVGAGI. The CDR3 nucleotides are TGTGCCAGCAGTTACTCCGCCGGGGAGCTGTTTTTT. It is translated as CASSYSAGELFF.

CDR3 bases: TGTGCCAGCAGCGCCCGACTAGCGGGAGCAGATACGCAGTATTTT. Its protein product is CASSARLAGADTQYF. The chain employs TRBV9 and TRBJ2-3, with 12 bases that match TRBD2. The junction had 3 bases not matched to a gene; V was cut back by 3 bases and J by 4 bases. Germline CDR1 is SGDLS and CDR2 is YYNGEE. The CDR3 extends over 15 amino acids.

V and J are TRBV7-9 and TRBJ1-1; D is ambiguous. Germline values: CDR1 SEHNR, CDR2 FQNEAQ (reference sequence). Trimming removed 6 bases from V and 4 bases from J, with 15 bases in between. This CDR3 comprises 14 residues. CDR3 amino acids: CASRSDRAPTEAFF. The CDR3 coding sequence is TGTGCCAGCAGATCTGATCGGGCGCCCACTGAAGCTTTCTTT.

The rearrangement uses TRBV27 and TRBJ1-5, with D perhaps TRBD1 (6 bases). The CDR3 is 14 residues long. The V gene lost 3 bases and the J gene lost 5 bases, with 11 bases spanning the gap. Germline-derived CDR1 and CDR2 are MNHEY and SMNVEV (reference sequence). CDR3 protein: CASSFRGWDQPQHF. In DNA form, the CDR3 reads TGTGCCAGCAGTTTCAGGGGCTGGGATCAGCCCCAGCATTTT.